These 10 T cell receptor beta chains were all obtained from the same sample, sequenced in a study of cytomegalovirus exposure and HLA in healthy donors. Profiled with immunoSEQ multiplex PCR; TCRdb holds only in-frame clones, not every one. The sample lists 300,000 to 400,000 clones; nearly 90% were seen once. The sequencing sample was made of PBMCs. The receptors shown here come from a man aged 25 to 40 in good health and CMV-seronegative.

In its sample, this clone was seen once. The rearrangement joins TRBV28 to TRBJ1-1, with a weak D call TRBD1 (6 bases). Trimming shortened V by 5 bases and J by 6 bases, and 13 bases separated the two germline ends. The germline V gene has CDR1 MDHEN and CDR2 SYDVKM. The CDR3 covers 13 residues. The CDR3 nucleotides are TGTGCCAGCAGTCCCATACAGGGATCTGAAGCTTTCTTT. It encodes CASSPIQGSEAFF.

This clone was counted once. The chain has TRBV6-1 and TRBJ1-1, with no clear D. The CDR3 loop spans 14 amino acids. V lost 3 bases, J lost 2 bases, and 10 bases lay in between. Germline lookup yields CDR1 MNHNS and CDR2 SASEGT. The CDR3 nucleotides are TGTGCCAGCAGTGACTGGCTTGCAAACACTGAAGCTTTCTTT. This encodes CASSDWLANTEAFF.

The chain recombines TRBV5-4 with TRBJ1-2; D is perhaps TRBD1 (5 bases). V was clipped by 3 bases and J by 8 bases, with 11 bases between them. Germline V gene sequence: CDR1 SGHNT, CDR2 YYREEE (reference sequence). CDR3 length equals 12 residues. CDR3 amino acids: CASSWGEGGYTF. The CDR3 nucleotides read TGTGCCAGCAGCTGGGGGGAAGGAGGCTACACCTTC.

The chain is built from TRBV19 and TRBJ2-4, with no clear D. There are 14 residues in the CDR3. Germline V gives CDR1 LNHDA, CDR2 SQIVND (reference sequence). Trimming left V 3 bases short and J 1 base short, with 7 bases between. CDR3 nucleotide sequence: TGTGCCAGTAGTATCTTCTCGGCCAAAAACATTCAGTACTTC. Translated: CASSIFSAKNIQYF.

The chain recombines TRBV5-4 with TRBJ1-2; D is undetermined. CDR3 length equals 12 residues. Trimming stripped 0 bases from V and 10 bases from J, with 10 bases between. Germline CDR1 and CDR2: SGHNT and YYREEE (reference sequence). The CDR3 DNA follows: TGTGCCAGCAGCTTGGTGGACTCCTTCTACACCTTC. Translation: CASSLVDSFYTF. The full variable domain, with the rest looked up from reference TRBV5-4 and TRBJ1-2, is ETGVTQSPTHLIKTRGQQVTLRCSSQSGHNTVSWYQQALGQGPQFIFQYYREEENGRGNFPPRFSGLQFPNYSSELNVNALELDDSALYLCASSLVDSFYTFGSGTRLTVV.

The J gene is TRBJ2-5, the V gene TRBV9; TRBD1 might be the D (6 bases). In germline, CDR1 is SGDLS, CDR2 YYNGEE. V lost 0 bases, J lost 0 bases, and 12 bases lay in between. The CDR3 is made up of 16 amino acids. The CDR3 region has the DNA TGTGCCAGCAGCGTAGGGACAGACACTTACCAAGAGACCCAGTACTTC. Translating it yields CASSVGTDTYQETQYF.

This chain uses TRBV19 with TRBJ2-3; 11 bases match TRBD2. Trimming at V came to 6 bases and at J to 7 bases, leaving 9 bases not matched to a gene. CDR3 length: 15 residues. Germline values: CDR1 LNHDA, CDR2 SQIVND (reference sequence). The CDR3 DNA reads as TGTGCCAGTAGATCAACCGGGACTAGCGGCAATACGCAGTATTTT. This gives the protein CASRSTGTSGNTQYF.

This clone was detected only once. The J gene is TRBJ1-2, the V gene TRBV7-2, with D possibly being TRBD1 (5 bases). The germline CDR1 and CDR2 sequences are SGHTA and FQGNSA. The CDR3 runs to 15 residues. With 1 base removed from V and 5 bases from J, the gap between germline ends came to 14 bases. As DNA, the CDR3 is TGTGCCAGCAGCTTAGGGTTTGCGGGGGGATATGGCTACACCTTC. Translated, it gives CASSLGFAGGYGYTF.

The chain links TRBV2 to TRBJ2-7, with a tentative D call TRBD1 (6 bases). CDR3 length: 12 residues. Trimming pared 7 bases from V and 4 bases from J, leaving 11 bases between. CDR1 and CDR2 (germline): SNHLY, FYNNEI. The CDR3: CASKGQIYEQYF. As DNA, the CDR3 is TGTGCCAGCAAAGGACAGATATACGAGCAGTACTTC.

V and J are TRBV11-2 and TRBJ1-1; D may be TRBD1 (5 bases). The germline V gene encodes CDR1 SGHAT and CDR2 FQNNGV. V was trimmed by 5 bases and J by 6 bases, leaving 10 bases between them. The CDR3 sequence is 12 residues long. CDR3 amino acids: CASSPTDPEAFF. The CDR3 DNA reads TGTGCCAGCAGCCCGACAGACCCTGAAGCTTTCTTT. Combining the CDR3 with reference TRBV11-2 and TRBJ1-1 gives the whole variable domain EAGVAQSPRYKIIEKRQSVAFWCNPISGHATLYWYQQILGQGPKLLIQFQNNGVVDDSQLPKDRFSAERLKGVDSTLKIQPAKLEDSAVYLCASSPTDPEAFFGQGTRLTVV.